This T cell receptor (beta chain) was found in a study of T cell responses to AZD1222 COVID-19 vaccine. Study-wide results and caveats: Sampling that yielded the repertoires occurred only after the peak T cell response. In a largely white British group with more females than males, clonal diversity was possibly underestimated. Unmutated variant regions are reportedly targeted by nearly half of spike-specific TCRs. Baseline seropositives among AZD1222 recipients totaled only six.

Germline V gives CDR1 MGHDK, CDR2 SYGVNS. The CDR3 is made up of 15 amino acids. V was trimmed by 4 bases and J by 8 bases, leaving 20 bases between them. Comment on this clone: Its cognate antigen is unknown.

Sequencing used immunoSEQ multiplex PCR; TCRdb keeps in-frame clones, though not all of them. There are some 110,000 clones in the sample; just under 95% occur only once, and approximately 3% lies in the top ten. The chain uses TRBV25-1 and TRBJ1-2; D gene unclear. The clonotype was recovered from an adult in good health. Here the sequenced sample was peripheral blood, taken on day 0 of AZD1222 vaccination. CDR3 amino acids: CASSGNTNPLSGYTF. The CDR3 nucleotides are TGTGCCAGCAGTGGCAACACGAACCCTTTGTCGGGCTACACCTTC.